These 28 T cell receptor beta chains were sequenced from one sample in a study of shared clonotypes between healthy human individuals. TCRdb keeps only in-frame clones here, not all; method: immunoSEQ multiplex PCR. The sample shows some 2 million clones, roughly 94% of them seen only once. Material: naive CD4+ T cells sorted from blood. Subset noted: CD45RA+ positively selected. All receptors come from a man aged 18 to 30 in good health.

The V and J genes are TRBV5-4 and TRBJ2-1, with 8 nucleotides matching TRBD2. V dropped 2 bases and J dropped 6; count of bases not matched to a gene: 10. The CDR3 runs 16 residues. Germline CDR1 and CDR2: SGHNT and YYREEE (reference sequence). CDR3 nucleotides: TGTGCCAGCAGCTTTGGCGGTAGCGGGATCCCCAATGAGCAGTTCTTC. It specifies CASSFGGSGIPNEQFF.

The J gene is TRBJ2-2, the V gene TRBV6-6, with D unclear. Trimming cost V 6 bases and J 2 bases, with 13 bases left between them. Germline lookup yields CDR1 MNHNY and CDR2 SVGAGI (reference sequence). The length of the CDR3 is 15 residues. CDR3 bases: TGTGCCAGCAGACTTACAGACACCAACACCGGGGAGCTGTTTTTT. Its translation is CASRLTDTNTGELFF.

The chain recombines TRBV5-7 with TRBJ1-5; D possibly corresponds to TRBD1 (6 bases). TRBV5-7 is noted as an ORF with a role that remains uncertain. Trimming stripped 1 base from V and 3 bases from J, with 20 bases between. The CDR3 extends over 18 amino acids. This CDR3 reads CASSLRMTGPAVNQPQHF. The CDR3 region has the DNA TGTGCCAGCAGCTTGCGAATGACAGGACCCGCGGTCAATCAGCCCCAGCATTTT.

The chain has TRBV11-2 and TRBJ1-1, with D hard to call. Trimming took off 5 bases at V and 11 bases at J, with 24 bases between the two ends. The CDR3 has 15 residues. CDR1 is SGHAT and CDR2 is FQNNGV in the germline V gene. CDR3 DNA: TGTGCCAGCAGCCCACCCGGTTCGTGGCGGTCGGATGCTTTCTTT. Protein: CASSPPGSWRSDAFF.

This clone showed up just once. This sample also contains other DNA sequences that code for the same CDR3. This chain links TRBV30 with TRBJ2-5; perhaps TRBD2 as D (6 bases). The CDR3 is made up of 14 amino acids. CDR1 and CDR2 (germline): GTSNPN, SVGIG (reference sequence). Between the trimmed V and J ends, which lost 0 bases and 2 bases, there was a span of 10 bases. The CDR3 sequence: CAWSVSGVQETQYF. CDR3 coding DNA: TGTGCCTGGAGTGTGTCGGGGGTTCAAGAGACCCAGTACTTC.

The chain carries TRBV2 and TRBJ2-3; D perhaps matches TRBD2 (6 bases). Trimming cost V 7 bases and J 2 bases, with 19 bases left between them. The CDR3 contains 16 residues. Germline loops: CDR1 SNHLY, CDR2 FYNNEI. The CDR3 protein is CASTPGEASITDTQYF. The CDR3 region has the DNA TGTGCCAGCACCCCGGGAGAGGCTAGCATCACAGATACGCAGTATTTT.

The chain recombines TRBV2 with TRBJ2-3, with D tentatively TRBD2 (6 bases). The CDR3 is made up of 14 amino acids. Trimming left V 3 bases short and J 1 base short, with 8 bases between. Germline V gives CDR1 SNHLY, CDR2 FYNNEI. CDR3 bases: TGTGCCAGCAGTGATGCTAGCGGCACAGATACGCAGTATTTT. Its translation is CASSDASGTDTQYF.

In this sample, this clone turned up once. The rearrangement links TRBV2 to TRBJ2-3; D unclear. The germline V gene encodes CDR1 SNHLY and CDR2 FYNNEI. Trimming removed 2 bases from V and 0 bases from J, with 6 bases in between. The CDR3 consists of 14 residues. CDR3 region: CASSELRSTDTQYF. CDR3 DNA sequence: TGTGCCAGCAGTGAACTGCGGAGCACAGATACGCAGTATTTT.

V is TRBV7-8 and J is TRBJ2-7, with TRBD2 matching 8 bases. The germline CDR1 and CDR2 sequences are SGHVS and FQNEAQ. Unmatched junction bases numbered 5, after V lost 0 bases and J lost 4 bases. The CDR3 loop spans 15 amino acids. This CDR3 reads CASSLASGIKYEQYF. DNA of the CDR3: TGTGCCAGCAGCTTAGCTAGCGGGATAAAGTACGAGCAGTACTTC.

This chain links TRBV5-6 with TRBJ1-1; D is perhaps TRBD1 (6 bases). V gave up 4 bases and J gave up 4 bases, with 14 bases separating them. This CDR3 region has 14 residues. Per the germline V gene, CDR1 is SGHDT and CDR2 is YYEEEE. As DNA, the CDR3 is TGTGCCAGCAGCATCCGACAGGTCCCCACTGAAGCTTTCTTT. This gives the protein CASSIRQVPTEAFF.

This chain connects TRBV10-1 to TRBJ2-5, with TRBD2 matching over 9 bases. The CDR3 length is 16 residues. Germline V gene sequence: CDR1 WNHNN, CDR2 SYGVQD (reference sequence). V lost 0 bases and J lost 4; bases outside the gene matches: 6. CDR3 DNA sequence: TGCGCCAGCAGTGAGTCGGGTAGCGGGAGATTAGAGACCCAGTACTTC. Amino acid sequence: CASSESGSGRLETQYF.

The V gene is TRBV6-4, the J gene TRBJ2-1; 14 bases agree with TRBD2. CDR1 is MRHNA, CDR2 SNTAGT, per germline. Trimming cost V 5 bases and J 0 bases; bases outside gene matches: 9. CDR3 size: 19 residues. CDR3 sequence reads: CASSPRTSGGRSSYNEQFF. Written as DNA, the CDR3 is TGTGCCAGCAGTCCACGGACTAGCGGGGGGCGTAGCTCCTACAATGAGCAGTTCTTC.

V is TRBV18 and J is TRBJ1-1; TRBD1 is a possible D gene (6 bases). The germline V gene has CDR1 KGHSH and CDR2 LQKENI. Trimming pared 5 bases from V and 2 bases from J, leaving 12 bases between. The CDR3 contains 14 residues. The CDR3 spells CASSSSQGNTEAFF. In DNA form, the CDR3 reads TGTGCCAGCTCATCATCACAGGGTAACACTGAAGCTTTCTTT.

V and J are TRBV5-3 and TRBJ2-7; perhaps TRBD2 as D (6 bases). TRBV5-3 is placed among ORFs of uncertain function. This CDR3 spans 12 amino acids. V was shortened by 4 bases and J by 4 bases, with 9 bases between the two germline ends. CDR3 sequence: CARSREFYEQYF. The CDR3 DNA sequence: TGTGCCAGAAGCCGGGAGTTTTACGAGCAGTACTTC.

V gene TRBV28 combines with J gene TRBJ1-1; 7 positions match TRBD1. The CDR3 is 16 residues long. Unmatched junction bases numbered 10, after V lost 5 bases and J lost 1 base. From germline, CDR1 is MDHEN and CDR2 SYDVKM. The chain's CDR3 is CASSQTGKGWNTEAFF. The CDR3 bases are TGTGCCAGCAGTCAGACAGGGAAAGGTTGGAACACTGAAGCTTTCTTT. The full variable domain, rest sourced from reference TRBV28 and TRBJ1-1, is DVKVTQSSRYLVKRTGEKVFLECVQDMDHENMFWYRQDPGLGLRLIYFSYDVKMKEKGDIPEGYSVSREKKERFSLILESASTNQTSMYLCASSQTGKGWNTEAFFGQGTRLTVV.

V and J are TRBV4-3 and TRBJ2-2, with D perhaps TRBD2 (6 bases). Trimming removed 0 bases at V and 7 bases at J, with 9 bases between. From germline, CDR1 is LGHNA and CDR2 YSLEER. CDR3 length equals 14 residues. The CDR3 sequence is CASSQDPGDGELFF. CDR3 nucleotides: TGCGCCAGCAGCCAAGATCCGGGGGACGGGGAGCTGTTTTTT.

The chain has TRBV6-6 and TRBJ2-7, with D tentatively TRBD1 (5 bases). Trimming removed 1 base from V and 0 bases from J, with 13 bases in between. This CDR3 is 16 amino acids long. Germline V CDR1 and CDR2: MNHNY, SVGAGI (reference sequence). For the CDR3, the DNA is TGTGCCAGCAGTTACTGGGGCAGTCAAAGCTCCTACGAGCAGTACTTC. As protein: CASSYWGSQSSYEQYF.

The CDR3 coding sequence is TGCGCCAGCAGCCATGAGGGACAGGGAGGTCGGTTGAACACTGAAGCTTTCTTT. This encodes CASSHEGQGGRLNTEAFF. This rearrangement joins TRBV4-1 to TRBJ1-1, with 9 bases matching TRBD1. Germline CDR1 reads MGHRA; CDR2 reads YSYEKL. The V segment lost 3 bases and the J segment 0 bases; nucleotides outside the gene matches: 11. This CDR3 contains 18 residues.

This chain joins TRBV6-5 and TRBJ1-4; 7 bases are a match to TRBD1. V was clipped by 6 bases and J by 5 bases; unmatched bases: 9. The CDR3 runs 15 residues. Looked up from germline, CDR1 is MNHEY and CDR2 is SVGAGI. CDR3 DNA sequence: TGTGCCAGCAGGACCACAGGGGTTTTCAATGAAAAACTGTTTTTT. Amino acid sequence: CASRTTGVFNEKLFF.

The CDR3 nucleotides read TGTGCCAGCAGCGTAGAGGTGGGAGGAACCTCCTACAATGAGCAGTTCTTC. Translating it yields CASSVEVGGTSYNEQFF. This chain connects TRBV9 to TRBJ2-1, with a weak D call TRBD2 (6 bases). The V and J ends lost 0 bases and 0 bases respectively, with 13 bases between them. The germline V gene has CDR1 SGDLS and CDR2 YYNGEE. CDR3 size: 17 residues.

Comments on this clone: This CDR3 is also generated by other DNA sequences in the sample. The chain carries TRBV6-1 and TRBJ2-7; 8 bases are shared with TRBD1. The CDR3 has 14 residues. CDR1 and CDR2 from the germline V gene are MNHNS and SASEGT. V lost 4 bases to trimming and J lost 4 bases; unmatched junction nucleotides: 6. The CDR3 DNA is TGTGCCAGCAGTGTTGGGACAGGCTCATACGAGCAGTACTTC. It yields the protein CASSVGTGSYEQYF.

CDR3 sequence: CASSAGDSLSYEQYF. CDR3 DNA: TGCGCCAGCAGCGCGGGGGACAGCCTCTCCTACGAGCAGTACTTC. The rearrangement links TRBV5-1 to TRBJ2-7; D possibly matches TRBD1 or TRBD2 (7 bases each). V lost 4 bases to trimming and J lost 0 bases, with 14 bases between them. Per germline, CDR1 SGHRS and CDR2 YFSETQ. The CDR3 covers 15 residues.

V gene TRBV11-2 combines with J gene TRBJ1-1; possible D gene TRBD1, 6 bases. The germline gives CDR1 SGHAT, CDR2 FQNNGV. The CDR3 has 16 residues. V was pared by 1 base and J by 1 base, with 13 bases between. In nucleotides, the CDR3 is TGTGCCAGCAGCTTAGCACCGGCAGGGGCGAACACTGAAGCTTTCTTT. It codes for CASSLAPAGANTEAFF.

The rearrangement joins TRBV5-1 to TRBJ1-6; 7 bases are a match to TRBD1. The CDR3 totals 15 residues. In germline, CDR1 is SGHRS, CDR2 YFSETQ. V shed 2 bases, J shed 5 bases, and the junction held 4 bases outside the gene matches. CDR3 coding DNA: TGCGCCAGCAGCTTTACAGGGGCCAATAATTCACCCCTCCACTTT. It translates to CASSFTGANNSPLHF.

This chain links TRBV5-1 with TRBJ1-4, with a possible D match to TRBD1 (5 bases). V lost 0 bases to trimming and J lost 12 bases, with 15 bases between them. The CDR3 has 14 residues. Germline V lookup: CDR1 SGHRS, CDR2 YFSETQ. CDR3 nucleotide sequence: TGCGCCAGCAGCTTGGCCGGGGGAGGACGGGAACTGTTTTTT. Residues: CASSLAGGGRELFF.

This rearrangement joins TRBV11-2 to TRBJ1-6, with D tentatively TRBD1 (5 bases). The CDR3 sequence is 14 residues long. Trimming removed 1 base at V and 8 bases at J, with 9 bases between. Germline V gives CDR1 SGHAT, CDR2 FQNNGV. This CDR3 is CASSLGREDSPLHF. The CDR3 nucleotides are TGTGCCAGCAGCTTAGGCAGGGAGGATTCACCCCTCCACTTT. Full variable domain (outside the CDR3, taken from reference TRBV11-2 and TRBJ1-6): EAGVAQSPRYKIIEKRQSVAFWCNPISGHATLYWYQQILGQGPKLLIQFQNNGVVDDSQLPKDRFSAERLKGVDSTLKIQPAKLEDSAVYLCASSLGREDSPLHFGNGTRLTVT.

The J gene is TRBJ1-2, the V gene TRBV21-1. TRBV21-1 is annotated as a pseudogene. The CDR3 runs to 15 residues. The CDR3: CASSKVPGALVGYTF. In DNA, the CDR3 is TGTGCCAGCAGCAAAGTTCCGGGGGCTCTAGTTGGCTACACCTTC.

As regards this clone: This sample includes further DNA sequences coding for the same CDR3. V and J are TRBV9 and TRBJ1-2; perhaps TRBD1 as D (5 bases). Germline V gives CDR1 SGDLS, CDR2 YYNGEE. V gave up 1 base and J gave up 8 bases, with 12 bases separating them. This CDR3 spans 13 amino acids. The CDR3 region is CASSVLQGGGYTF. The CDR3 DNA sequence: TGTGCCAGCAGCGTATTGCAGGGAGGCGGCTACACCTTC.